Presented here are 27 T cell receptor beta chains from one specimen sequenced in a study of T cells in Graves' hyperthyroidism and ophthalmopathy. TCR beta CDR3 regions were amplified from RNA transcripts. HTBI primers were the set used in a first-round RT-PCR of the TCR CDR3. TCRdb independently ran MiXCR on the multiplex PCR reads; one entry per CDR3 protein. The sample records around 600,000 distinct CDR3 sequences, 45% being singletons. Source material: peripheral blood or thyroid tissue (not recorded which). The receptors come from an adult man with Graves' disease, either hyperthyroidism or ophthalmopathy (not recorded which).

The rearrangement joins TRBV12-3 or TRBV12-4 to TRBJ1-5; 12 nucleotides match TRBD1. Trimming cost V 6 bases and J 6 bases; bases outside gene matches: 6. This CDR3 contains 15 residues. The CDR3 DNA is TGTGCCAGCAGAACGGGACAGGGGGCGAGTCAGCCCCAGCATTTT. This encodes CASRTGQGASQPQHF.

The chain is built from TRBV20-1 and TRBJ2-5; 9 nucleotides agree with TRBD2. CDR1 DFQATT and CDR2 SNEGSKA come from the germline V gene (reference sequence). V lost 6 bases to trimming and J lost 7 bases; unmatched junction nucleotides: 9. This CDR3 has 13 amino acids. The CDR3 coding sequence is TGCAGTGCCGCGCGGGGGGGTATGGGGACCCAGTACTTC. Translation gives CSAARGGMGTQYF.

The chain employs TRBV5-4 and TRBJ1-4, with unresolved D. Germline V lookup: CDR1 SGHNT, CDR2 YYREEE (reference sequence). V dropped 7 bases and J dropped 6 bases, with 19 bases sitting between them. The CDR3 loop spans 15 amino acids. In DNA form, the CDR3 reads TGTGCCAGCGCCCAAAACCCGGGCGGGGATGAAAAACTGTTTTTT. Its translation: CASAQNPGGDEKLFF.

V usage is TRBV20-1 and J usage is TRBJ2-7; the D gene is possibly TRBD1 (6 bases). Germline assignment: CDR1 DFQATT and CDR2 SNEGSKA (reference sequence). This CDR3 has 11 amino acids. V lost 3 bases, J lost 5 bases, and 8 bases lay in between. This chain's CDR3 is CSARPGDEQYF. DNA of the CDR3: TGCAGTGCTAGGCCAGGGGACGAGCAGTACTTC.

The gene calls are TRBV15 and TRBJ1-6, with D possibly TRBD1 on 6 matching bases. This CDR3 region has 14 residues. From germline, CDR1 is LNHNV and CDR2 YYDKDF (reference sequence). V lost 0 bases and J lost 12, with 12 bases in between. The CDR3 sequence is CATSRDVGRGPLHF. The CDR3 DNA sequence: TGTGCCACCAGCAGAGATGTCGGCAGGGGACCCCTCCACTTT.

This clonotype was seen only once. The rearrangement joins TRBV13 to TRBJ1-1; no firm D call. CDR3 length: 14 residues. Between the trimmed V and J ends, which lost 5 bases and 0 bases, there was a span of 10 bases. Germline lookup yields CDR1 PRHDT and CDR2 FYEKMQ (reference sequence). The CDR3 reads CASSLRDVNTEAFF. The CDR3 DNA reads as TGTGCCAGCAGCCTCCGTGACGTGAACACTGAAGCTTTCTTT.

This clonotype was seen a few times. The chain carries TRBV7-2 and TRBJ2-2, with D unclear. The length of the CDR3 is 13 residues. Germline V gives CDR1 SGHTA, CDR2 FQGNSA. V lost 6 bases and J 3 bases, leaving 8 bases between the germline ends. CDR3 protein: CASSYTDTGELFF. In DNA form, the CDR3 reads TGTGCCAGCAGTTACACGGACACCGGGGAGCTGTTTTTT. The full variable domain, rest sourced from reference TRBV7-2 and TRBJ2-2, is GAGVSQSPSNKVTEKGKDVELRCDPISGHTALYWYRQSLGQGLEFLIYFQGNSAPDKSGLPSDRFSAERTGGSVSTLTIQRTQQEDSAVYLCASSYTDTGELFFGEGSRLTVL.

In regard to this clonotype: A much bigger clone sits one base away, suggesting this may be a read error. The chain links TRBV7-2 to TRBJ2-5, with unresolved D. V was trimmed by 2 bases and J by 3 bases, leaving 7 bases between them. The CDR3 sequence is 13 residues long. Germline V gene sequence: CDR1 SGHTA, CDR2 FQGNSA. CDR3 coding DNA: TGTGCCAGCAGCTTATACGACGAAGAGACCCAGTACTTC. Translating gives CASSLYDEETQYF. The complete variable domain, with remaining parts taken from reference TRBV7-2 and TRBJ2-5, reads GAGVSQSPSNKVTEKGKDVELRCDPISGHTALYWYRQSLGQGLEFLIYFQGNSAPDKSGLPSDRFSAERTGGSVSTLTIQRTQQEDSAVYLCASSLYDEETQYFGPGTRLLVL.

This clonotype has a count of ten or more. V gene TRBV20-1 combines with J gene TRBJ2-7; a possible D gene is TRBD1 (5 bases). V was cut by 1 base and J by 2 bases, with 12 bases left in between. Germline V gene lookup returns CDR1 DFQATT and CDR2 SNEGSKA (reference sequence). The CDR3 consists of 14 residues. In DNA, the CDR3 is TGCAGTGCTAGAGGTGCCACCAGGGCCTACGAGCAGTACTTC. This translates into CSARGATRAYEQYF.

This sequence joins TRBV2 and TRBJ2-7, with unresolved D. Per germline, CDR1 SNHLY and CDR2 FYNNEI. Trimming left V 6 bases short and J 3 bases short, with 6 bases between. The CDR3 covers 11 residues. This CDR3 is CASSTFYEQYF. CDR3 DNA sequence: TGTGCCAGCAGCACCTTCTACGAGCAGTACTTC. The whole variable domain, remainder taken from reference TRBV2 and TRBJ2-7, is EPEVTQTPSHQVTQMGQEVILRCVPISNHLYFYWYRQILGQKVEFLVSFYNNEISEKSEIFDDQFSVERPDGSNFTLKIRSTKLEDSAMYFCASSTFYEQYFGPGTRLTVT.

The table lists this clonotype with a few counts. V gene TRBV7-2 combines with J gene TRBJ2-7; D might be TRBD2 (6 bases). Trimming removed 7 bases from V and 4 bases from J, with 14 bases in between. The germline gives CDR1 SGHTA, CDR2 FQGNSA. There are 13 residues in the CDR3. The CDR3 here is CASNFYGGYEQYF. The CDR3, as DNA: TGTGCCAGCAACTTTTATGGGGGGTACGAGCAGTACTTC. The entire variable domain, with the rest obtained from reference TRBV7-2 and TRBJ2-7, is as follows: GAGVSQSPSNKVTEKGKDVELRCDPISGHTALYWYRQSLGQGLEFLIYFQGNSAPDKSGLPSDRFSAERTGGSVSTLTIQRTQQEDSAVYLCASNFYGGYEQYFGPGTRLTVT.

This clonotype was seen many times. DNA of the CDR3: TGTGCCAGCAGTCACGACGGCTACGAGCAGTACTTC. It encodes CASSHDGYEQYF. The rearrangement uses TRBV7-9 and TRBJ2-7; D ambiguous. From germline, CDR1 is SEHNR and CDR2 FQNEAQ (reference sequence). Trimming took 6 bases from V and 3 from J, leaving 9 bases between them. The CDR3 totals 12 residues.

This clonotype was seen many times. This chain uses TRBV5-1 with TRBJ1-1, with TRBD1 matching 10 bases. The CDR3 contains 15 residues. Germline loops: CDR1 SGHRS, CDR2 YFSETQ. Unmatched junction bases numbered 4, after V lost 4 bases and J lost 1 base. CDR3 protein: CASSVTGGGNTEAFF. In nucleotides, the CDR3 is TGCGCCAGCAGCGTGACAGGGGGCGGGAACACTGAAGCTTTCTTT.

This clonotype was seen only a few times. The CDR3 region is CASSASGSGTGELFF. CDR3 nucleotides: TGTGCCAGCAGCGCGAGCGGGAGTGGCACCGGGGAGCTGTTTTTT. This chain connects TRBV9 to TRBJ2-2; 8 nucleotides agree with TRBD2. V dropped 3 bases and J dropped 4; count of bases not matched to a gene: 5. Germline values: CDR1 SGDLS, CDR2 YYNGEE. CDR3 length: 15 amino acids.

The chain links TRBV9 to TRBJ1-5; tentatively, D is TRBD1 (5 bases). Between the trimmed V and J ends, which lost 4 bases and 5 bases, there was a span of 13 bases. The CDR3 loop spans 14 amino acids. The V gene's germline CDR1 is SGDLS and CDR2 YYNGEE. CDR3 in DNA: TGTGCCAGCAGCTCCTCGGGGACCCATCAGCCCCAGCATTTT. Protein: CASSSSGTHQPQHF. Full variable domain (outside the CDR3, taken from reference TRBV9 and TRBJ1-5): DSGVTQTPKHLITATGQRVTLRCSPRSGDLSVYWYQQSLDQGLQFLIQYYNGEERAKGNILERFSAQQFPDLHSELNLSSLELGDSALYFCASSSSGTHQPQHFGDGTRLSIL.

The rearrangement links TRBV20-1 to TRBJ1-1; weak D call: TRBD1 (6 bases). CDR1 is DFQATT and CDR2 is SNEGSKA in the germline V gene (reference sequence). This CDR3 has 14 residues. CDR3: CSAVDGGSGPEAFF. Here the CDR3 DNA reads TGCAGCGCCGTCGATGGGGGCAGCGGGCCTGAAGCTTTCTTT.

The V and J genes are TRBV2 and TRBJ1-1; the D gene is possibly TRBD1 (6 bases). This CDR3 contains 15 residues. Germline V gene lookup returns CDR1 SNHLY and CDR2 FYNNEI. Trimming took 3 bases from V and 1 from J, leaving 12 bases between them. The CDR3 is CASSDPGTTNTEAFF. The CDR3 nucleotides read TGTGCCAGCAGTGATCCCGGGACAACGAACACTGAAGCTTTCTTT. The whole variable domain, remainder taken from reference TRBV2 and TRBJ1-1, is EPEVTQTPSHQVTQMGQEVILRCVPISNHLYFYWYRQILGQKVEFLVSFYNNEISEKSEIFDDQFSVERPDGSNFTLKIRSTKLEDSAMYFCASSDPGTTNTEAFFGQGTRLTVV.

The sample holds a few counts of this clonotype. The chain has TRBV24-1 and TRBJ2-2; D perhaps matches TRBD2 (5 bases). V was cut by 5 bases and J by 2 bases, with 11 bases left in between. Germline CDR1 is KGHDR and CDR2 is SFDVKD. This CDR3 comprises 15 residues. This chain's CDR3 is CATSARAGNTGELFF. The CDR3 region has the DNA TGTGCCACCAGTGCGAGGGCTGGAAACACCGGGGAGCTGTTTTTT.

V usage is TRBV7-6 and J usage is TRBJ1-5; TRBD1 matches at 11 bases. The V gene end was trimmed by 4 bases and the J gene end by 7 bases; junction bases not matched to a gene: 3. Germline V gene data show CDR1 as SGHVS and CDR2 as FNYEAQ. The CDR3 consists of 14 residues. CDR3 region: CASSWTGGQQPQHF. Here the CDR3 DNA reads TGTGCCAGCAGCTGGACAGGGGGCCAGCAGCCCCAGCATTTT.

The chain links TRBV24-1 to TRBJ2-5; 8 bases align to TRBD2. The tail of the sequence fits TRBJ2-1 better, so the J call may be wrong. Per the germline V gene, CDR1 is KGHDR and CDR2 is SFDVKD. The CDR3 runs to 14 residues. CDR3 sequence: CATSGREDLFEQFF. In DNA form, the CDR3 reads TGTGCCACCAGTGGGCGGGAGGACCTGTTTGAGCAGTTCTTC.

Notes on this clonotype: The junction shows a germline mismatch at one end, possibly a read error. V gene TRBV19 combines with J gene TRBJ2-2; no firm D call. The CDR3 spans 10 residues. Looked up from germline, CDR1 is LNHDA and CDR2 is SQIVND (reference sequence). The CDR3 reads CTSGGGELFF. The CDR3 DNA reads as TGTACCAGTGGCGGCGGGGAGCTGTTTTTT.

The chain joins TRBV29-1 to TRBJ1-2; a possible D gene is TRBD1 (6 bases). V gave up 4 bases and J gave up 8 bases, with 17 bases separating them. This CDR3 spans 13 amino acids. Germline CDR1 is SQVTM and CDR2 is ANQGSEA. In DNA, the CDR3 is TGCAGCGTTGTAGCGGCAGGGGCGGGAGGCTACACCTTC. This translates into CSVVAAGAGGYTF.

This clonotype came up a few times. The chain employs TRBV6-5 and TRBJ1-4; D not certain. Germline V gives CDR1 MNHEY, CDR2 SVGAGI. CDR3 size: 14 residues. Trimming pared 2 bases from V and 7 bases from J, leaving 11 bases between. As DNA, the CDR3 is TGTGCCAGCAGTTACCGGCAGGTCCCTGAAAAACTGTTTTTT. Amino acid sequence: CASSYRQVPEKLFF.

This clonotype was counted at least ten times. The V call is TRBV15, the J call TRBJ1-1; a weak D match, TRBD1 (6 bases). Germline CDR1 LNHNV, CDR2 YYDKDF (reference sequence). This CDR3 has 14 residues. Trimming removed 0 bases at V and 7 bases at J, with 12 bases between. The CDR3 sequence is CATSRDRGQREAFF. The DNA of the CDR3 is TGTGCCACCAGCAGAGATCGTGGACAGCGTGAAGCTTTCTTT. The whole variable domain, filled in from reference TRBV15 and TRBJ1-1, reads DAMVIQNPRYQVTQFGKPVTLSCSQTLNHNVMYWYQQKSSQAPKLLFHYYDKDFNNEADTPDNFQSRRPNTSFCFLDIRSPGLGDTAMYLCATSRDRGQREAFFGQGTRLTVV.

As concerns this clonotype: A much larger clone differs by one base, so this may be a read error. V gene TRBV6-4 combines with J gene TRBJ1-3, with no clear D. The CDR3 contains 12 residues. Germline CDR1 reads MRHNA; CDR2 reads SNTAGT. Trimming cost V 2 bases and J 7 bases, with 6 bases left between them. The CDR3 region is CASSDPRNTIYF. CDR3 DNA sequence: TGTGCCAGCAGTGACCCCAGGAACACCATATATTTT.

The chain links TRBV20-1 to TRBJ2-7; the match to TRBD1 covers 10 bases. The CDR3 extends over 13 amino acids. Germline lookup yields CDR1 DFQATT and CDR2 SNEGSKA (reference sequence). Germline trimming cut 1 base from V and 6 bases from J; bases unmatched to any gene: 3. CDR3 in amino acids: CSARVDRGREQYF. The CDR3 region has the DNA TGCAGTGCTAGAGTTGACAGGGGGCGCGAGCAGTACTTC.

On this clonotype itself: Given a much more abundant clone one base away, this may be a read error. V and J are TRBV25-1 and TRBJ1-2; D uncertain. The germline V gene encodes CDR1 MGHDK and CDR2 SYGVNS. The V end lost 10 bases, the J end lost 2 bases, and 17 bases lay between the germline ends. The CDR3 spans 14 residues. The CDR3 DNA follows: TGTGCCACGTGCAGTCCTGGCGGAAACTATGGCTACACCTTC. Its protein product is CATCSPGGNYGYTF.